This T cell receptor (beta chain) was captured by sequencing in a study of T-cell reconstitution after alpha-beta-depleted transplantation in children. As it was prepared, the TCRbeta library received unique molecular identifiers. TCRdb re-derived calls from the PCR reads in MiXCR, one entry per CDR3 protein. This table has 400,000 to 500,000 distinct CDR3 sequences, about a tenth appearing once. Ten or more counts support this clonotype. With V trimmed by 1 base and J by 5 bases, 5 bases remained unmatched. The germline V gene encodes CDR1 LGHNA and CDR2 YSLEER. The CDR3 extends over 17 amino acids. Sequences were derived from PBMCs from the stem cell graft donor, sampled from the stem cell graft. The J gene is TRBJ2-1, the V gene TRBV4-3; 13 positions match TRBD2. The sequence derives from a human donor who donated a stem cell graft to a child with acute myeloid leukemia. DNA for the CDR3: TGCGCCAGCAGCCAAGGGTTTGGGACTAGCGGGAACAATGAGCAGTTCTTC. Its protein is CASSQGFGTSGNNEQFF.